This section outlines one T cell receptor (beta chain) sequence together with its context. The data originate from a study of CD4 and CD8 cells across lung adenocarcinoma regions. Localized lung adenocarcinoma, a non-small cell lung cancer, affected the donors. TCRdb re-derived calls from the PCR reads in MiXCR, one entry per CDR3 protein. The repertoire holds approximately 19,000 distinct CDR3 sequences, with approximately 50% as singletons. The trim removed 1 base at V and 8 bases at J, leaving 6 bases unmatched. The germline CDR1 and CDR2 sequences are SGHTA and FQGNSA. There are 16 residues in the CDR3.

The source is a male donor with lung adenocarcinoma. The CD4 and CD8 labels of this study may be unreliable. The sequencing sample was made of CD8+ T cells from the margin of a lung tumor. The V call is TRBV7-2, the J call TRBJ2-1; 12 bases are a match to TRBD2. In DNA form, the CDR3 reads TGTGCCAGCAGCTTAGTCGCTAGCGGGAGGGCTCATGAGCAGTTCTTC. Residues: CASSLVASGRAHEQFF.